What follows are 17 T cell receptor beta chains derived from one specimen sequenced in a study of T cell repertoires in ileal Crohn's disease (dated by TCRdb to between 2017 and 2020). The library was made by the immunoSEQ multiplex PCR assay. TCRdb obtained this table from immuneACCESS and retained in-frame rearrangements with V and J assigned. These tables miss some clones; where compared with another copy, unresolved V genes account for less than half of the shortfall, and the remainder is unexplained. A total of 9,500 to 13,000 clones appear in this sample, around 76% of them only once. The biggest ten clones account for about 4.7% of the sample. Sequencing used ileal tissue. Source of these receptors: an adult with Crohn's disease.

The chain links TRBV25-1 to TRBJ1-5; 7 bases map to TRBD1. The length of the CDR3 is 15 residues. Per germline, CDR1 MGHDK and CDR2 SYGVNS. With V trimmed by 4 bases and J by 4 bases, 7 bases remained unmatched. The CDR3 sequence is CASSAPGGWNQPQHF. DNA of the CDR3: TGTGCCAGCAGTGCGCCAGGGGGTTGGAATCAGCCCCAGCATTTT.

This clone was found a few times. The CDR3 bases are TGTGCCAGCAGTTTATCAGGAGACAGGGGCTACACCATATATTTT. Its protein is CASSLSGDRGYTIYF. The chain uses TRBV27 and TRBJ1-3; TRBD1 aligns across 8 bases. Looked up from germline, CDR1 is MNHEY and CDR2 is SMNVEV (reference sequence). The trim removed 0 bases at V and 8 bases at J, leaving 6 bases unmatched. This CDR3 has 15 amino acids.

This clone was seen more than once but under ten times. The rearrangement links TRBV19 to TRBJ2-7; TRBD1 aligns across 8 bases. CDR1 is LNHDA, CDR2 SQIVND, per germline (reference sequence). The CDR3 has 14 amino acids. V lost 0 bases and J lost 7; bases outside the gene matches: 5. CDR3 sequence (DNA): TGTGCCAGTAGTATAGAGCAGGGGGCGAGGGAGCAGTACTTC. Its protein product is CASSIEQGAREQYF.

The genes are TRBV5-6 and TRBJ1-1, with 8 bases that match TRBD1. CDR1 SGHDT and CDR2 YYEEEE come from the germline V gene. Trimming took 5 bases from V and 1 from J; bases not matched to a gene: 4. This CDR3 has 14 residues. This chain's CDR3 is CASSYDRGNTEAFF. CDR3 nucleotide sequence: TGTGCCAGCAGTTATGACAGGGGGAACACTGAAGCTTTCTTT.

This chain connects TRBV2 to TRBJ1-2; D remains unclear. The CDR3 has 13 amino acids. The V end was cut by 2 bases, the J end by 3 bases, with 7 bases between. From germline, CDR1 is SNHLY and CDR2 FYNNEI. The CDR3 nucleotides are TGTGCCAGCAGTGAACGGGTCGACTATGGCTACACCTTC. It specifies CASSERVDYGYTF.

The gene calls are TRBV5-1 and TRBJ2-3, with 10 nucleotides matching TRBD2. There are 15 residues in the CDR3. Germline V gene lookup returns CDR1 SGHRS and CDR2 YFSETQ. V dropped 1 base and J dropped 4; count of bases not matched to a gene: 3. DNA of the CDR3: TGCGCCAGCAGCTTGCAAGCGGGGGGGCCAGATACGCAGTATTTT. It codes for CASSLQAGGPDTQYF.

The CDR3 sequence: CASSLAQTHTEAFF. The CDR3 DNA sequence: TGTGCCAGCAGCTTAGCGCAGACACACACTGAAGCTTTCTTT. This rearrangement joins TRBV7-9 to TRBJ1-1; D is undetermined. This CDR3 spans 14 amino acids. Germline V gene lookup returns CDR1 SEHNR and CDR2 FQNEAQ (reference sequence). Trimming shortened V by 0 bases and J by 3 bases, and 8 bases separated the two germline ends.

The chain has TRBV2 and TRBJ2-5, with 9 nucleotides matching TRBD1. From germline, CDR1 is SNHLY and CDR2 FYNNEI. After removal of 6 bases from V and 4 bases from J, the junction contained 9 bases not matched to a gene. CDR3 length: 15 amino acids. CDR3 nucleotide sequence: TGTGCCAGCAGCCTTATCCGGACAGGGGTAGAGACCCAGTACTTC. Amino acids: CASSLIRTGVETQYF.

J is TRBJ2-1 and V is TRBV11-1, with 11 bases fitting TRBD2. This CDR3 is 15 amino acids long. From germline, CDR1 is SGHAT and CDR2 FQDESV (reference sequence). J gave up 4 bases and V 6 bases, and 5 bases lay outside the gene matches. CDR3 sequence (DNA): TGTGCCAGCAGTTCTAGCGGGGGGACTTACAATGAGCAGTTCTTC. It yields the protein CASSSSGGTYNEQFF.

V gene TRBV7-6 combines with J gene TRBJ2-7, with D possibly matching TRBD2 (5 bases). V was shortened by 1 base and J by 1 base, with 8 bases between the two germline ends. The CDR3 length is 14 residues. CDR1 and CDR2 from the germline V gene are SGHVS and FNYEAQ. The CDR3 region is CASSLDGLSYEQYF. CDR3 nucleotides: TGTGCCAGCAGCTTAGACGGACTTTCCTACGAGCAGTACTTC. Full variable domain (rest looked up from reference TRBV7-6 and TRBJ2-7): GAGVSQSPRYKVTKRGQDVALRCDPISGHVSLYWYRQALGQGPEFLTYFNYEAQQDKSGLPNDRFSAERPEGSISTLTIQRTEQRDSAMYRCASSLDGLSYEQYFGPGTRLTVT.

The count of this clone is one. The chain joins TRBV30 to TRBJ2-7; D remains ambiguous. The CDR3 has 14 amino acids. Germline CDR1 is GTSNPN and CDR2 is SVGIG (reference sequence). V lost 0 bases to trimming and J lost 2 bases, with 11 bases between them. CDR3 sequence (DNA): TGTGCCTGGAGTGTAGGCCTAACAGCCTACGAGCAGTACTTC. The encoded protein is CAWSVGLTAYEQYF.

This clone was seen only once. J is TRBJ2-5 and V is TRBV29-1, with TRBD2 matching over 9 bases. This CDR3 spans 13 amino acids. Germline V gene data show CDR1 as SQVTM and CDR2 as ANQGSEA. V was clipped by 7 bases and J by 4 bases; unmatched bases: 7. The CDR3 coding sequence is TGCAGCGGGGGACTAGCTTACGGAGAGACCCAGTACTTC. This codes for CSGGLAYGETQYF.

The chain couples TRBV7-3 to TRBJ1-2; no reliable D call. In germline, CDR1 is SGHTA, CDR2 FQGTGA. V was clipped by 4 bases and J by 4 bases, with 16 bases between them. This CDR3 has 15 residues. CDR3 residues: CASSSSGSNPYGYTF. CDR3 DNA sequence: TGTGCCAGCAGCTCCTCGGGGAGCAATCCCTATGGCTACACCTTC.

The chain employs TRBV27 and TRBJ1-2; 7 nucleotides line up with TRBD1. CDR1 and CDR2 (germline): MNHEY, SMNVEV (reference sequence). J lost 5 bases, V lost 6 bases, and 3 bases had no gene match. The CDR3 extends over 12 amino acids. The CDR3 region has the DNA TGTGCCAGCAGGAACAGGGGTTATGGCTACACCTTC. It encodes CASRNRGYGYTF.

The V call is TRBV9, the J call TRBJ2-2, with 8 nucleotides matching TRBD2. This CDR3 spans 15 amino acids. The V gene's germline CDR1 is SGDLS and CDR2 YYNGEE. After removal of 4 bases from V and 3 bases from J, the junction contained 5 bases not matched to a gene. CDR3 DNA sequence: TGTGCCAGCAGCCGGGGGGGCGTTGACACCGGGGAGCTGTTTTTT. This encodes CASSRGGVDTGELFF.

The V call is TRBV18, the J call TRBJ1-1; D is unclear. Between the trimmed V and J ends, which lost 6 bases and 5 bases, there was a span of 13 bases. The CDR3 is 13 amino acids. From germline, CDR1 is KGHSH and CDR2 LQKENI. The CDR3 protein is CASSPVGGTEAFF. CDR3 coding DNA: TGTGCCAGCTCCCCGGTGGGAGGGACTGAAGCTTTCTTT. Full variable domain (missing parts from reference TRBV18 and TRBJ1-1): NAGVMQNPRHLVRRRGQEARLRCSPMKGHSHVYWYRQLPEEGLKFMVYLQKENIIDESGMPKERFSAEFPKEGPSILRIQQVVRGDSAAYFCASSPVGGTEAFFGQGTRLTVV.

The chain employs TRBV4-2 and TRBJ1-5; 7 bases are shared with TRBD1. This CDR3 is built from 18 residues. Per germline, CDR1 LGHNA and CDR2 YNFKEQ. J gave up 0 bases and V 0 bases, and 8 bases lay outside the gene matches. The CDR3 loop reads CASSQDLGDSPSNQPQHF. The DNA of the CDR3 is TGTGCCAGCAGCCAAGATCTCGGGGACAGCCCTAGCAATCAGCCCCAGCATTTT.